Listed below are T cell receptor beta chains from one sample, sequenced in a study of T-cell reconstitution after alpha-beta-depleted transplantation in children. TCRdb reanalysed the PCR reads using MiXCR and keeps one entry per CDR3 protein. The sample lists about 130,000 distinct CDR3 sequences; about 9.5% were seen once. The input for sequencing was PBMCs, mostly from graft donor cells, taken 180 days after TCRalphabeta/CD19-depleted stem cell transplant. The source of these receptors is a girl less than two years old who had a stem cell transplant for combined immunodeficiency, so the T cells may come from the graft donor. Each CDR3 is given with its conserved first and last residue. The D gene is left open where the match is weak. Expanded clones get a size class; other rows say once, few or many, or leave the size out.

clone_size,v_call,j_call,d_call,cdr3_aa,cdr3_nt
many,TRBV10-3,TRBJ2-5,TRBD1,CATGRDRQQETQYF,TGTGCCACAGGCCGGGACAGGCAACAAGAGACCCAGTACTTC
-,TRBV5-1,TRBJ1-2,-,CASNLGGLEGPALTNYGYTF,TGCGCCAGCAACTTGGGTGGATTAGAGGGACCCGCACTAACTAACTATGGCTACACCTTC
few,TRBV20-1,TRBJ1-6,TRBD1,CSARDRGLSPLHF,TGCAGTGCTAGGGACAGGGGGCTCTCACCCCTCCACTTT
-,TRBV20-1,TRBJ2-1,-,CSVRRGDTYNEQFF,TGCAGTGTCAGACGGGGGGACACCTACAATGAGCAGTTCTTC
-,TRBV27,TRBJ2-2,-,CASSSGANTGELFF,TGTGCCAGCAGTTCCGGCGCGAACACCGGGGAGCTGTTTTTT
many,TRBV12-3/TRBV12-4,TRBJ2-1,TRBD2,CASSSGLAVHSYNEQFF,TGTGCCAGCAGTTCGGGACTAGCGGTCCACTCCTACAATGAGCAGTTCTTC
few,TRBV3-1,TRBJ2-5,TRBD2,CASSQGTSSGETQYF,TGTGCCAGCAGCCAGGGGACTTCTAGCGGGGAGACCCAGTACTTC
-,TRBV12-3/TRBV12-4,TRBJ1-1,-,CASSLTGGWDTEAFF,TGTGCCAGCAGTTTAACGGGGGGATGGGACACTGAAGCTTTCTTT
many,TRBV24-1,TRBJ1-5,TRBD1,CATSEPDRGHQPQHF,TGTGCCACCAGTGAACCGGACAGGGGGCATCAGCCCCAGCATTTT
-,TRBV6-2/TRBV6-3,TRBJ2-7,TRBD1,CASSYPSGQGGYEQYF,TGTGCCAGCAGTTACCCATCGGGACAGGGTGGCTACGAGCAGTACTTC
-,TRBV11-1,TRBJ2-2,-,CASSAMASTGELFF,TGTGCCAGCAGCGCCATGGCCAGCACCGGGGAGCTGTTTTTT
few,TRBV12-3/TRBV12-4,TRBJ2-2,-,CASSLGLYTGELFF,TGTGCCAGCAGTTTGGGGCTCTACACCGGGGAGCTGTTTTTT
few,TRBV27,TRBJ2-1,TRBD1,CAARQGNEQFF,TGTGCCGCCAGACAGGGCAATGAGCAGTTCTTC
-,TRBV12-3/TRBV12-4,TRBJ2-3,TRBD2,CANQPLKPPSGGATDTQYF,TGTGCCAACCAGCCCCTGAAGCCTCCTAGCGGGGGGGCCACAGATACGCAGTATTTT
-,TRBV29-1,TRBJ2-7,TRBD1,CSAGQGGEQYF,TGCAGCGCAGGACAGGGTGGCGAGCAGTACTTC
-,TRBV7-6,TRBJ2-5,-,CASSPLDGTPQETQYF,TGTGCCAGCAGCCCCCTAGACGGGACCCCCCAAGAGACCCAGTACTTC
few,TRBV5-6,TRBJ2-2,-,CASSWDPLGNTGELFF,TGTGCCAGCAGCTGGGACCCCCTGGGGAACACCGGGGAGCTGTTTTTT
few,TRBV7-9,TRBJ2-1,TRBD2,CASSLAGLAGEQFF,TGTGCCAGCAGCTTAGCGGGACTAGCTGGTGAGCAGTTCTTC
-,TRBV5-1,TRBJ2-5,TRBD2,CASSLEVAGAKETQYF,TGCGCCAGCAGCTTGGAGGTAGCGGGGGCCAAAGAGACCCAGTACTTC
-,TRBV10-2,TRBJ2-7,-,CATGGSGYEQYF,TGCGCCACAGGGGGGAGTGGGTACGAGCAGTACTTC
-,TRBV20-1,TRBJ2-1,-,CSASRSLHNEQFF,TGCAGTGCTAGTAGGTCGCTTCACAATGAGCAGTTCTTC
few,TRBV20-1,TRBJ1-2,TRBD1,CSARGPADRVWYGYTF,TGCAGTGCTAGAGGACCCGCGGACAGGGTCTGGTATGGCTACACCTTC
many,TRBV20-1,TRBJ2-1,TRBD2,CSAPGTTPYNEQFF,TGCAGTGCTCCTGGGACTACCCCCTACAATGAGCAGTTCTTC
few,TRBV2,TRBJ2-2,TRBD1,CASWTGHTGELFF,TGTGCCAGCTGGACAGGGCATACCGGGGAGCTGTTTTTT
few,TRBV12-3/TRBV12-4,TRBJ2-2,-,CAAASNTGELFF,TGTGCAGCGGCCTCGAACACCGGGGAGCTGTTTTTT
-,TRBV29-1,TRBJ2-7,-,CSVGWTPTYEQYF,TGCAGCGTTGGATGGACTCCGACCTACGAGCAGTACTTC
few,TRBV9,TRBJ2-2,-,CASSVDPLNTGELFF,TGTGCCAGCAGCGTAGACCCTCTGAACACCGGGGAGCTGTTTTTT
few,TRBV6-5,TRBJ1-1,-,CASSWVSGTEAFF,TGTGCCAGCAGTTGGGTTTCGGGCACTGAAGCTTTCTTT
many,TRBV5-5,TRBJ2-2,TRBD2,CASSATGTIVGELFF,TGTGCCAGCAGCGCTACCGGGACTATTGTCGGGGAGCTGTTTTTT
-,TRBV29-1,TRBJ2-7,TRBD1,CSVEGQGAYEQYF,TGCAGCGTTGAGGGACAGGGGGCCTACGAGCAGTACTTC
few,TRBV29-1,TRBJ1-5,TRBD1,CSVQRQGDQPQHF,TGCAGCGTTCAACGACAGGGGGATCAGCCCCAGCATTTT
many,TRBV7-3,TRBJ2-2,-,CASSRLGSDTGELFF,TGTGCCAGCAGCCGACTAGGGAGCGACACCGGGGAGCTGTTTTTT
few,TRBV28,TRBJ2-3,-,CASSFPTTYTDTQYF,TGTGCCAGCAGTTTTCCGACTACTTACACAGATACGCAGTATTTT
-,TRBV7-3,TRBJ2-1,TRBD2,CASSLMGGNYNEQFF,TGTGCCAGCAGCTTAATGGGAGGGAACTACAATGAGCAGTTCTTC